This T cell receptor (beta chain) was sequenced during a study of T cell responses to AZD1222 COVID-19 vaccine. Findings and caveats of the study: The peak T cell response came first, and repertoires were sampled only after it. Recipients of two AZD1222 doses showed rising Spike-specific TCR breadth and depth. Only six or seven AZD1222 recipients tested seropositive at baseline.

This clone was observed a single time. Its antigen is not identified. Sequencing used immunoSEQ multiplex PCR; TCRdb keeps in-frame clones, though not all of them. The sample yields 90,000 to 130,000 clones, about nine tenths seen once. CDR3 length: 14 amino acids. Trimming shortened V by 0 bases and J by 7 bases, and 13 bases separated the two germline ends. The germline V gene has CDR1 LNHNV and CDR2 YYDKDF (reference sequence). The specimen was peripheral blood, collected on day 0 of MenACWY control vaccination. The chain links TRBV15 to TRBJ2-7; no reliable D call. This sequence was found in an adult in good health. The CDR3 coding sequence is TGTGCCACCAGCAGAGACCGGGTCATGGGAGAGCAGTACTTC. Protein sequence: CATSRDRVMGEQYF. Complete variable domain (other parts from reference TRBV15 and TRBJ2-7): DAMVIQNPRYQVTQFGKPVTLSCSQTLNHNVMYWYQQKSSQAPKLLFHYYDKDFNNEADTPDNFQSRRPNTSFCFLDIRSPGLGDTAMYLCATSRDRVMGEQYFGPGTRLTVT.